This is a list of T cell receptor beta chains from one sample in a study of blood T cell repertoires in COVID-19. TCRdb keeps only in-frame clones here, not all; method: immunoSEQ multiplex PCR. Here the sample spans around 200,000 clones, around four fifths being singletons. The sequenced sample was peripheral blood. Receptors were obtained from a man aged 35-49 years with active or convalescent COVID-19. CDR3s include the opening cysteine and the closing phenylalanine or tryptophan. Each record gives: J gene, clone size, D gene, V gene, CDR3 length, CDR3 DNA, CDR3 protein. A D gene is named only where the DNA matches it firmly. Size tells how often a clone was seen (once, few, many) or the class of an expanded clone, and some rows leave it out.

J: TRBJ1-3; size: -; D: TRBD1; V: TRBV2; length: 14; DNA: TGTGCCAGCAGTGACGGACAGGGGGCTAACACCATATATTTT; CDR3: CASSDGQGANTIYF
J: TRBJ1-5; size: -; D: -; V: TRBV6-2/TRBV6-3; length: 13; DNA: TGTGCCAGCAGTGACAGAAGCAATCAGCCCCAGCATTTT; CDR3: CASSDRSNQPQHF
J: TRBJ1-1; size: -; D: -; V: TRBV3-1/TRBV3-2; length: 14; DNA: TGTGCCAGCAGCCAAATGCGGCAGGGTTCTGAAGCTTTCTTT; CDR3: CASSQMRQGSEAFF
J: TRBJ1-1; size: -; D: TRBD1; V: TRBV19; length: 15; DNA: TGTGCCGAAAGACAGGGGAAGGAGGGGGCCACTGAAGCTTTCTTT; CDR3: CAERQGKEGATEAFF
J: TRBJ1-5; size: few; D: -; V: TRBV6-5; length: 15; DNA: TGTGCCAGCAGTTACTCGGCAGGGATGTTTCAGCCCCAGCATTTT; CDR3: CASSYSAGMFQPQHF
J: TRBJ1-6; size: once; D: -; V: TRBV7-2; length: 14; DNA: TGTGCCAGCAGCATATCAGTACAGGGTTCACCCCTCCACTTT; CDR3: CASSISVQGSPLHF
J: TRBJ2-7; size: -; D: TRBD1; V: TRBV5-6; length: 14; DNA: TGTGCCAGCAGCCTAACAGGGGGCATATACGAGCAGTACTTC; CDR3: CASSLTGGIYEQYF
J: TRBJ2-7; size: -; D: TRBD2; V: TRBV6-2/TRBV6-3; length: 14; DNA: TGTGCCAGCAGCCAACTAGCGGGAGGGCACGAGCAGTACTTC; CDR3: CASSQLAGGHEQYF
J: TRBJ1-2; size: -; D: TRBD1; V: TRBV28; length: 12; DNA: TGTGCCAGCACCCGGGACAGATATGGCTACACCTTC; CDR3: CASTRDRYGYTF
J: TRBJ1-6; size: -; D: -; V: TRBV6-5; length: 15; DNA: TGTGCCAGCAGAAACCCGGCGGGCTATAATTCACCCCTCCACTTT; CDR3: CASRNPAGYNSPLHF
J: TRBJ1-3; size: few; D: -; V: TRBV6-6; length: 14; DNA: TGTGCCTCCAAGGGGGGGAATGGAGGAAACACCATATATTTT; CDR3: CASKGGNGGNTIYF
J: TRBJ2-7; size: -; D: -; V: TRBV5-1; length: 14; DNA: TGCGCCAGCAGCTTGGACCTCGGGAGAGGTGAGCAGTACTTC; CDR3: CASSLDLGRGEQYF
J: TRBJ1-5; size: -; D: -; V: TRBV19; length: 14; DNA: TGTGCCAGTAGTCTAACTAGATGGAATCAGCCCCAGCATTTT; CDR3: CASSLTRWNQPQHF
J: TRBJ2-6; size: once; D: TRBD1; V: TRBV19; length: 17; DNA: TGTGCCAGTAGTATAGGACGCAGGGGGCCAGGGGCCAACGTCCTGACTTTC; CDR3: CASSIGRRGPGANVLTF
J: TRBJ2-5; size: -; D: TRBD1; V: TRBV13; length: 14; DNA: TGTGCCAGCAGCTCGGACAGGGGGCTGGAGACCCAGTACTTC; CDR3: CASSSDRGLETQYF
J: TRBJ2-5; size: once; D: -; V: TRBV6-2/TRBV6-3; length: 15; DNA: TGTGCCAGCAGTTACGTAGGGGGTAGACAAGAGACCCAGTACTTC; CDR3: CASSYVGGRQETQYF
J: TRBJ2-1; size: -; D: -; V: TRBV15; length: 14; DNA: TGTGCCACACTTTTTTCGGGGGGCCCTAATGAGCAGTTCTTC; CDR3: CATLFSGGPNEQFF
J: TRBJ1-1; size: -; D: -; V: TRBV21-1; length: 13; DNA: TGTGCCAGCAGCGTAGGGGGCCTGGCTGAAGCTTTCTTT; CDR3: CASSVGGLAEAFF
J: TRBJ2-3; size: -; D: TRBD2; V: TRBV24-1; length: 17; DNA: TGTGCCACCAGTGATGACGGACTAGCGGGAGCTGCAGATACGCAGTATTTT; CDR3: CATSDDGLAGAADTQYF
J: TRBJ1-1; size: -; D: -; V: TRBV9; length: 14; DNA: TGTGCCAGCAGTGTGGCGGGGGTGGACACTGAAGCTTTCTTT; CDR3: CASSVAGVDTEAFF
J: TRBJ2-3; size: -; D: TRBD2; V: TRBV30; length: 16; DNA: TGTGCCTGGAGTGTAGTACTAGCGGGGAGCACAGATACGCAGTATTTT; CDR3: CAWSVVLAGSTDTQYF
J: TRBJ2-7; size: -; D: -; V: TRBV7-8; length: 16; DNA: TGTGCCAGCAGCTTAGCTACCAGGGGCAGCTCCTACGAGCAGTACTTC; CDR3: CASSLATRGSSYEQYF
J: TRBJ1-2; size: -; D: -; V: TRBV7-6; length: 15; DNA: TGTGCCAGCAGCTTAGAGGCAGGGGTTAACTATGGCTACACCTTC; CDR3: CASSLEAGVNYGYTF
J: TRBJ2-7; size: -; D: -; V: TRBV11-2; length: 12; DNA: TGTGCCAGCGGATACATGGGACTCGAGCAGTACTTC; CDR3: CASGYMGLEQYF